This entry is about one TCR beta chain. Its specificity is unknown. Time point denoted: blood 2 weeks post-SBRT. Noted treatment: 15 Gy SBRT to primary tumor, nephrectomy 4 weeks later. Radiation-treated patients gave blood at baseline, week 2 and week 4. V was shortened by 8 bases and J by 3 bases, with 8 bases between the two germline ends. CDR1 is MNHNS, CDR2 SASEGT, per germline. The CDR3 is made up of 12 amino acids. This entry is derived from a study of radiation and T cells in renal cell carcinoma. About the study: Nephrectomy followed 15 Gy stereotactic body radiation by 4 weeks. Broader study findings: From baseline, blood top tumor clonotypes peaked at 2 weeks post-radiation. No pretreatment tumor biopsies were available for baseline clonotypes.

Assay: immunoSEQ multiplex PCR; the TCRdb copy retains only in-frame clones and omits some. The repertoire holds around 120,000 clones, with 75% to 90% as singletons. The J gene is TRBJ1-5, the V gene TRBV6-1; D not certain. The source is a woman in her sixties with renal cell carcinoma. The sample in question was blood, obtained from a patient whose treatment included radiotherapy and nephrectomy. CDR3 sequence: CASRGVNQPQHF. CDR3 DNA sequence: TGTGCCAGCCGGGGAGTCAATCAGCCCCAGCATTTT.